This T cell receptor (beta chain) is drawn from a study of T cell changes during pregnancy in multiple sclerosis. Measured with immunoSEQ multiplex PCR; TCRdb has only the in-frame clones, and not every one. The sample includes around 33,000 clones, about 91% of them seen just once. Germline loops: CDR1 MNHEY, CDR2 SMNVEV (reference sequence). V lost 9 bases, J lost 5 bases, and 17 bases lay in between. The CDR3 is made up of 14 amino acids. This chain uses TRBV27 with TRBJ2-4; TRBD2 is a possible D gene (6 bases). The sequenced sample was CD4+ T cells from peripheral blood mononuclear cells, obtained after pregnancy. The TCR comes from a female donor with multiple sclerosis, enrolled in a pregnancy study. CDR3 loop: CARYSPEGQNIQYF. The CDR3, as DNA: TGTGCCAGATATTCGCCGGAGGGCCAAAACATTCAGTACTTC.